Listed below are T cell receptor beta chains from one sample, sequenced in a study of blood T cells in healthy people across ages. From the 5' RACE reads, TCRdb called clonotypes with MiXCR, one entry per CDR3 protein. This table holds 700,000 or so distinct CDR3 sequences, approximately 22% found once. The sample taken for sequencing was blood. These receptors were obtained from a man between 65 and 79 years old in good health. Each CDR3 is given with its conserved first and last residue. D genes are given only for firm matches. A clone size is listed for some rows: how often the clone was seen (once, few, many), or a class if it is expanded.

>TRBD1|.|TRBV28|TRBJ1-4
TGTGCCAGCAGTTCCCCGACAGGGGCCGGGGAAAAACTGTTTTTT
CASSSPTGAGEKLFF
>.|many|TRBV29-1|TRBJ2-5
TGCAGCGTTGAAGGGCCTGGGACCCAAGAGACCCAGTACTTC
CSVEGPGTQETQYF
>TRBD1|once|TRBV18|TRBJ1-4
TGTGCCAGCTCCAAGGACAGGGGAGAAAAACTGTTTTTT
CASSKDRGEKLFF
>.|.|TRBV29-1|TRBJ2-3
TGCAGCGTGGATGGGTTAGGAACAGATACGCAGTATTTT
CSVDGLGTDTQYF
>.|few|TRBV27|TRBJ2-3
TGTGCCAGCAGTCCATCCAGTCAAACTAGCACAGATACGCAGTATTTT
CASSPSSQTSTDTQYF
>.|few|TRBV6-1|TRBJ1-1
TGTGCCAGCAGTGGCAGGGCCCTCACTGAAGCTTTCTTT
CASSGRALTEAFF
>TRBD2|few|TRBV12-3/TRBV12-4|TRBJ2-3
TGTGCCAGCAGTACTAATTTGGGGCTAGCGGGAGGAGATACGCAGTATTTT
CASSTNLGLAGGDTQYF
>.|few|TRBV24-1|TRBJ2-1
TGTGCCGCCAGTGATACACGAGGTGCTAGCTCCTACAATGAGCAGTTCTTC
CAASDTRGASSYNEQFF
>TRBD2|few|TRBV20-1|TRBJ2-5
TGCAGTGCTAGAAGGGGGACTAGCGGGTTCCAAGAGACCCAGTACTTC
CSARRGTSGFQETQYF
>TRBD1|.|TRBV20-1|TRBJ1-2
TGCAGTGCTTCGACAGGGGACTACACCTTC
CSASTGDYTF
>.|few|TRBV19|TRBJ2-1
TGTGCCAGTAGTGAATTACAGCTGGGGGAGCAGTTCTTC
CASSELQLGEQFF
>.|few|TRBV4-3|TRBJ1-5
TGCGCCAGCAGCCAAGATTGGGGTCAGCCCCAGCATTTT
CASSQDWGQPQHF
>.|many|TRBV12-3/TRBV12-4|TRBJ1-1
TGTGCCAGCAGTTTTAGAGGGTCAACGACTGAAGCTTTCTTT
CASSFRGSTTEAFF
>.|few|TRBV25-1|TRBJ1-2
TGTGCCAGCAGTGATCAATTGAATAATGGCTACACCTTC
CASSDQLNNGYTF
>TRBD1|few|TRBV2|TRBJ2-7
TGTGCCAGCAGCCCAGACAGGGTTGGTTACGAGCAGTACTTC
CASSPDRVGYEQYF
>.|.|TRBV19|TRBJ1-5
TGTGCCAGTAGTATTTTAGTAGGCCAGCCCCAGCATTTT
CASSILVGQPQHF
>.|many|TRBV2|TRBJ1-2
TGCGCCAGCAGTGAATCCGGTAACTATGGCTACACCTTC
CASSESGNYGYTF
>.|few|TRBV10-2|TRBJ2-3
TGCGCCAGCAGTGAGAGTCAGGCCTGGGGTCCAGATACGCAGTATTTT
CASSESQAWGPDTQYF
>.|few|TRBV10-3|TRBJ1-6
TGTGCCATCAGCGGTACAAATTCACCCCTCCACTTT
CAISGTNSPLHF
>.|.|TRBV29-1|TRBJ1-1
TGCAGCGCTAACGACCGGGCCTACTCGCCTGAAGCTTTCTTT
CSANDRAYSPEAFF
>.|few|TRBV30|TRBJ1-4
TGTGCCTGGGGCGCGACTAATGAAAAACTGTTTTTT
CAWGATNEKLFF
>.|few|TRBV15|TRBJ1-6
TGTGCCACCAGCGGGGTCAGTGATTCACCCCTCCACTTT
CATSGVSDSPLHF
>TRBD1|.|TRBV5-6|TRBJ2-4
TGTGCCAGCAGCTGGACGGGACAGGGGGCAAACATTCAGTACTTC
CASSWTGQGANIQYF
>.|.|TRBV24-1|TRBJ2-3
TGTGCCACCAGTGATCCCGGGGCCACAGATACGCAGTATTTT
CATSDPGATDTQYF
>.|.|TRBV7-9|TRBJ1-1
TGTGCCAGCAGCTTACTGGACAGTCGAGAGGCCGCTTTCTTT
CASSLLDSREAAFF
>TRBD1|.|TRBV12-3/TRBV12-4|TRBJ2-1
TGTGCCAGCACGGGGGACAGGGTATACAATGAGCAGTTCTTC
CASTGDRVYNEQFF
>.|.|TRBV25-1|TRBJ2-1
TGTGCCAGCAGTGATTTTACGACCAACAATGAGCAGTTCTTC
CASSDFTTNNEQFF
>TRBD1|.|TRBV5-1|TRBJ1-5
TGCGCCAGCAGCCCGACAGGGAGCAATCAGCCCCAGCATTTT
CASSPTGSNQPQHF
>.|few|TRBV10-1|TRBJ2-1
TGCGCCAGCAGTGATTTCCGGGACTGGAACAATGAGCAGTTCTTC
CASSDFRDWNNEQFF
>.|.|TRBV28|TRBJ2-7
TGTGCCAGCAGTGCTCGGGACAACTCCTACGAGCAGTACTTC
CASSARDNSYEQYF
>.|many|TRBV18|TRBJ1-4
TGTGCCAGCTCACCACCGAATGAAAAACTGTTTTTT
CASSPPNEKLFF
>TRBD1|few|TRBV6-6|TRBJ1-1
TGTGCCAGCAGTTCCGACAGGGTTCAGATGAACACTGAAGCTTTCTTT
CASSSDRVQMNTEAFF
>.|.|TRBV24-1|TRBJ1-2
TGTGCCACCAGTGATGACAGGAGAGGCTACACCTTC
CATSDDRRGYTF
>.|few|TRBV20-1|TRBJ2-7
TGCAGCTCGGCCCCCAGCTACGAGCAGTACTTC
CSSAPSYEQYF
>.|few|TRBV6-2/TRBV6-3|TRBJ1-2
TGTGCCAGCAGCCAAAACGGGGGGATCGGCGGACCTAACTATGGCTACACCTTC
CASSQNGGIGGPNYGYTF
>TRBD2|few|TRBV20-1|TRBJ2-1
TGCAGTGCTAGAGGATTAGCGGGAGGGCCGGGTGTCCCCTACAATGAGCAGTTCTTC
CSARGLAGGPGVPYNEQFF
>.|few|TRBV5-1|TRBJ1-2
TGCGCCAGCAGCCCTGGGGCGGGGGCTGACTATGGCTACACCTTC
CASSPGAGADYGYTF
>TRBD2|few|TRBV20-1|TRBJ2-1
TGCAGTGCCCCACTAGCGCCAAGCTCCTACAATGAGCGGTTCTTC
CSAPLAPSSYNERFF
>TRBD1|.|TRBV4-1|TRBJ2-2
TGCGCCAGCAGCCAAGAAGGGACAGGGATCGGGGAGCTGTTTTTT
CASSQEGTGIGELFF
>.|.|TRBV29-1|TRBJ2-3
TGCAGCGTTTACGTTAGCACAGATACGCAGTATTTT
CSVYVSTDTQYF
>.|many|TRBV7-9|TRBJ2-5
TGTGCCAGCAGCTTAGGGACAGCGAGGGAGACCCAGTACTTC
CASSLGTARETQYF
>.|few|TRBV6-5|TRBJ1-5
TGTGCCAGCAGTTACGTGGGGTCCGGACAGCCCCAGCATTTT
CASSYVGSGQPQHF
>TRBD1|few|TRBV9|TRBJ2-5
TGTGCCAGCAGCGTGGGACAGGGGGCGAGATTAGAGACCCAGTACTTC
CASSVGQGARLETQYF
>TRBD1|.|TRBV28|TRBJ1-4
TGTGCCAGCAGTTCAGGACAGGGGTTGGTTACTAATGAAAAACTGTTTTTT
CASSSGQGLVTNEKLFF
>.|few|TRBV20-1|TRBJ2-3
TGCAGTGCTAGAGGAGGTCACAGTCCCACAGATACGCAGTATTTT
CSARGGHSPTDTQYF
>.|few|TRBV5-5|TRBJ2-6
TGTGCCAGCCTTTCCCAGACTTCTGGGGCCAACGTCCTGGCTTTC
CASLSQTSGANVLAF
>TRBD1|.|TRBV29-1|TRBJ2-3
TGCAGCGTTGAAGAGAGGCAGGGGGCCACAGATACGCAGTATTTT
CSVEERQGATDTQYF
>.|.|TRBV6-1|TRBJ2-1
TGCGCCAGCAGAGAACAGGGAACCCACAATGAGCAGTTCTTC
CASREQGTHNEQFF
>.|few|TRBV5-1|TRBJ1-2
TGCGCCAGCAGCGGGGGTGCAGCGGGCACCTATGGCTACACCTTC
CASSGGAAGTYGYTF